The T cell receptor beta chain under discussion was sequenced for a study of blood T cell repertoires in COVID-19. Authors' methods: For nucleated cells, counts were estimated from reference gene primer amplification. TCRdb's table, derived via immunoSEQ multiplex PCR, lists solely in-frame clones and lacks some. The DNA gave D and trimming, while V, J and clone size come from that table. Among 200,000 to 300,000 clones, around 86% were seen once, and the ten largest hold more than 2.5%. The CDR3 contains 15 residues. Germline V lookup: CDR1 SGHAT, CDR2 FQNNGV. Trimming removed 1 base at V and 4 bases at J, with 13 bases between.

The sequencing input was peripheral blood. The chain carries TRBV11-2 and TRBJ1-2; D gene unclear. The TCR sequence derives from a woman aged 25 to 39 who had recovered from COVID-19. The CDR3 DNA is TGTGCCAGCAGCTTAGTGTTCCTAAACCTCTATGGCTACACCTTC. The encoded protein is CASSLVFLNLYGYTF.